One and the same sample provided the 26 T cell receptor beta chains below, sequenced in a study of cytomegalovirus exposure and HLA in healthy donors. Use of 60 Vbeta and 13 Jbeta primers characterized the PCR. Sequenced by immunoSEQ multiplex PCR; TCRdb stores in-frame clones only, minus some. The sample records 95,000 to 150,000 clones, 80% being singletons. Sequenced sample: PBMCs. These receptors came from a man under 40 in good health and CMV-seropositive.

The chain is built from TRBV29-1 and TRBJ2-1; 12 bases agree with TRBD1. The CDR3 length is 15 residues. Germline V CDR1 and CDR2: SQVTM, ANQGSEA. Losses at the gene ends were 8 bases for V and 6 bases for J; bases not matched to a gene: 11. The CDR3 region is CSLSRDRGPSNEQFF. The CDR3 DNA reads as TGCAGCCTTTCCCGGGACAGGGGGCCGAGCAATGAGCAGTTCTTC.

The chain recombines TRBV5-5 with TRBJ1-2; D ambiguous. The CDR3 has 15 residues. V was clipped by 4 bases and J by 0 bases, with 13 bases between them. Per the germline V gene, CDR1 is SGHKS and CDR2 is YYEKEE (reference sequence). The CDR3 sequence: CASSPSADSNYGYTF. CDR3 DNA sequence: TGTGCCAGCAGCCCATCGGCAGACTCTAACTATGGCTACACCTTC.

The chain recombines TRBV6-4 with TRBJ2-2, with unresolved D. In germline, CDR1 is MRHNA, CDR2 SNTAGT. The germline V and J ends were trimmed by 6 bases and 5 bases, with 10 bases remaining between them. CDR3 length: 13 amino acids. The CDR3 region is CASSSSTTGELFF. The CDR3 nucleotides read TGTGCCAGCAGCTCGAGTACGACCGGGGAGCTGTTTTTT.

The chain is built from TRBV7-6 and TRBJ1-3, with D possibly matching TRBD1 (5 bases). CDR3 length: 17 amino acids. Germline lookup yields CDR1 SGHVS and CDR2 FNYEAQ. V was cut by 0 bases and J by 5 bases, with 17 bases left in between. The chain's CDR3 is CASSLAAGTTERNTIYF. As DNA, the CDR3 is TGTGCCAGCAGCTTAGCGGCCGGAACGACAGAAAGAAACACCATATATTTT.

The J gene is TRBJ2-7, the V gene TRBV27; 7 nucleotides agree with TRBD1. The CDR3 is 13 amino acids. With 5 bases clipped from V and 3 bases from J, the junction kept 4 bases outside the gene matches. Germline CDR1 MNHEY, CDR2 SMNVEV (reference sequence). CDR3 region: CASSTRQGYEQYF. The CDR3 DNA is TGTGCCAGCAGTACCCGACAGGGCTACGAGCAGTACTTC.

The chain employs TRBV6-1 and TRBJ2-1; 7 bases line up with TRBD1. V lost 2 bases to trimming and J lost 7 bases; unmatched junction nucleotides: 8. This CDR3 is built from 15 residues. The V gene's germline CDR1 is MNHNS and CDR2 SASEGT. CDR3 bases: TGTGCCAGCAGTGAATGGGGGACAGTGAGGAATGAGCAGTTCTTC. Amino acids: CASSEWGTVRNEQFF.

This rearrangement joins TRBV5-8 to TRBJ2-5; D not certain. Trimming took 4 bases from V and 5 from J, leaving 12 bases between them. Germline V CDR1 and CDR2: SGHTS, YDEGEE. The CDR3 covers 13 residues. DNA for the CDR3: TGTGCCAGCAGCCTGGGGTTCGGGGAGACCCAGTACTTC. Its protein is CASSLGFGETQYF.

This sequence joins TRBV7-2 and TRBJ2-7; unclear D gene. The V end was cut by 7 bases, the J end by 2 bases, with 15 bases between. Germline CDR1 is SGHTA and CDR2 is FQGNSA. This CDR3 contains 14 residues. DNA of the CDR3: TGTGCCAGCAATTTCTTTTCAGGTCCCTACGAGCAGTACTTC. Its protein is CASNFFSGPYEQYF.

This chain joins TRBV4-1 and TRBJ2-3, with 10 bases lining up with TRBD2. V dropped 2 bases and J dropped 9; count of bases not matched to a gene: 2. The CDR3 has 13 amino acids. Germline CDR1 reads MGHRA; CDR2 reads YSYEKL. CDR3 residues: CASSQFSGGTQYF. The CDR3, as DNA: TGCGCCAGCAGCCAATTTAGCGGGGGGACGCAGTATTTT.

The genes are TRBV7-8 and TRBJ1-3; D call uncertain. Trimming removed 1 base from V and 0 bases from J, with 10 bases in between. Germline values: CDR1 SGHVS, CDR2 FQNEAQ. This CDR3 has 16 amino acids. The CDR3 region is CASSLVEAASGNTIYF. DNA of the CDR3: TGTGCCAGCAGCTTAGTGGAGGCAGCCTCTGGAAACACCATATATTTT.

The DNA of the CDR3 is TGTGCCAGCAGTGGACAGGGGGCGTATTCACCCCTCCACTTT. It is translated as CASSGQGAYSPLHF. The chain has TRBV6-1 and TRBJ1-6, with 10 positions matching TRBD1. J lost 8 bases, V lost 4 bases, and 2 bases had no gene match. The CDR3 loop spans 14 amino acids. CDR1 and CDR2 (germline): MNHNS, SASEGT.

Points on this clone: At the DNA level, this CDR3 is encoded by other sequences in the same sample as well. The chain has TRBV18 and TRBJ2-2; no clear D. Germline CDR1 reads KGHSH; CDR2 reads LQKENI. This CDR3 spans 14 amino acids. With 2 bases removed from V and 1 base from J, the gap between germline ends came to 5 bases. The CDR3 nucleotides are TGTGCCAGCTCACCAGGGCAGAACACCGGGGAGCTGTTTTTT. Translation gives CASSPGQNTGELFF.

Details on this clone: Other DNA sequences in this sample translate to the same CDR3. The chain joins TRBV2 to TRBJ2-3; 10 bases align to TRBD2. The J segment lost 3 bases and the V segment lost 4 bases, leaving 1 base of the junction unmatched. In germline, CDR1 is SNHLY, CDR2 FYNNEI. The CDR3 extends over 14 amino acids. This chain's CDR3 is CASSVLAGTDTQYF. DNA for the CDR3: TGTGCCAGCAGTGTACTAGCGGGGACAGATACGCAGTATTTT. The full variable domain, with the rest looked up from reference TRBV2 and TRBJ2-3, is EPEVTQTPSHQVTQMGQEVILRCVPISNHLYFYWYRQILGQKVEFLVSFYNNEISEKSEIFDDQFSVERPDGSNFTLKIRSTKLEDSAMYFCASSVLAGTDTQYFGPGTRLTVL.

In DNA form, the CDR3 reads TGTGCCAGCAGCTATAATGGAAACACCATATATTTT. It codes for CASSYNGNTIYF. This chain joins TRBV6-5 and TRBJ1-3, with D unresolved. The germline CDR1 and CDR2 sequences are MNHEY and SVGAGI. The ends were cut back, 6 bases at V and 3 bases at J, with 6 bases in the middle. The CDR3 consists of 12 residues.

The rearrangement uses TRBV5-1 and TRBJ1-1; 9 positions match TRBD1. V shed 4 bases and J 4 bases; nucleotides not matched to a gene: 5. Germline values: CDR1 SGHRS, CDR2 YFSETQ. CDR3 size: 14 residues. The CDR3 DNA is TGCGCCAGCAGCCAAGGACAGGGGACCACTGAAGCTTTCTTT. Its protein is CASSQGQGTTEAFF.

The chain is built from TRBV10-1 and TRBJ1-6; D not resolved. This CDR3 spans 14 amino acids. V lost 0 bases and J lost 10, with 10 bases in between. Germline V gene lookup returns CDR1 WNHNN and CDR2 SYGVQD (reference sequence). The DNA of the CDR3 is TGCGCCAGCAGTGAGTCCCCAGGCCGGTCACCCCTCCACTTT. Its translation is CASSESPGRSPLHF.

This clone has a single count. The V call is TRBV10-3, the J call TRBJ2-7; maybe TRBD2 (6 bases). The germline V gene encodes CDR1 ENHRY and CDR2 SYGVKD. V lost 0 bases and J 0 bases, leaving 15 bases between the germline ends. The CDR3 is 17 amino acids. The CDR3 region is CAISESEGRGSSYEQYF. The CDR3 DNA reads TGTGCCATCAGTGAGTCGGAGGGACGGGGGAGCTCCTACGAGCAGTACTTC.

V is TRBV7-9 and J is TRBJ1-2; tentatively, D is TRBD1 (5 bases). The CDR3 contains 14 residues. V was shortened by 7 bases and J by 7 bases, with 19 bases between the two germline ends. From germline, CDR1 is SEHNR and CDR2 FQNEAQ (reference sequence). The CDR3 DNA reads TGTGCCAGCACTCTTGGGGGGGGGAACGCTGGCTACACCTTC. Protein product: CASTLGGGNAGYTF.

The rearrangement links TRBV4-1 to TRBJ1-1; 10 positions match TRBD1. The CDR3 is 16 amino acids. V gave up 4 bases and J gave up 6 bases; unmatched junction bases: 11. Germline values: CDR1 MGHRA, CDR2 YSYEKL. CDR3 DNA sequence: TGCGCCAGCAGCCCAGTTCGACAGGGGGCTCGGGCTGAAGCTTTCTTT. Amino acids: CASSPVRQGARAEAFF.

Here the CDR3 DNA reads TGTGCCAGCAGCGGAGCCATTAGGAGCTCCTATAATTCACCCCTCCACTTT. Its translation is CASSGAIRSSYNSPLHF. This chain joins TRBV7-2 and TRBJ1-6; D gene unclear. Trimming cost V 5 bases and J 0 bases, with 14 bases left between them. The CDR3 has 17 amino acids. The germline CDR1 and CDR2 sequences are SGHTA and FQGNSA.

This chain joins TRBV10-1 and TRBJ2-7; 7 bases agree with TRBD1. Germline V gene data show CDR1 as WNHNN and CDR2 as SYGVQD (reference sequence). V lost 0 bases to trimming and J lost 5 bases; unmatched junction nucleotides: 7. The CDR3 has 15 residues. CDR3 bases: TGCGCCAGCAGTGAGTCTGGAAAAGGGACAGACGAGCAGTACTTC. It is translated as CASSESGKGTDEQYF.

Written as DNA, the CDR3 is TGCGCCAACCGGACAGGGTATGGCTACACCTTC. Translating it yields CANRTGYGYTF. The V call is TRBV10-1, the J call TRBJ1-2; 8 bases map to TRBD1. Germline V gene lookup returns CDR1 WNHNN and CDR2 SYGVQD (reference sequence). The J segment lost 5 bases and the V segment lost 10 bases, leaving 3 bases of the junction unmatched. The CDR3 contains 11 residues.

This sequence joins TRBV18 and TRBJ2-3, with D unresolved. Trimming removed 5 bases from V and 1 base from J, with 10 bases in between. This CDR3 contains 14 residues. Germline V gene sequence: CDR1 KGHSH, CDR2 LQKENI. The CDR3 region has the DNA TGTGCCAGCTCAGGGCTAACTGGCACAGATACGCAGTATTTT. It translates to CASSGLTGTDTQYF. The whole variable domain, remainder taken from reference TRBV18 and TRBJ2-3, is NAGVMQNPRHLVRRRGQEARLRCSPMKGHSHVYWYRQLPEEGLKFMVYLQKENIIDESGMPKERFSAEFPKEGPSILRIQQVVRGDSAAYFCASSGLTGTDTQYFGPGTRLTVL.

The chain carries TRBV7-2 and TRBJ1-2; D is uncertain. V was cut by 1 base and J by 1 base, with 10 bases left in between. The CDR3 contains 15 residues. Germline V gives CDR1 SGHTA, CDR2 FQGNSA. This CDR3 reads CASSLVPNINYGYTF. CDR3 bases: TGTGCCAGCAGCTTAGTCCCTAATATTAACTATGGCTACACCTTC.

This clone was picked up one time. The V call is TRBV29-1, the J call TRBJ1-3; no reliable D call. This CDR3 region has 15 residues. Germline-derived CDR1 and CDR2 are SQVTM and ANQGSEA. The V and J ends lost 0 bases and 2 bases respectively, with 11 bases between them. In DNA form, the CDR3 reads TGCAGCGTTGAAGATCTCGGGAGTCCTGGAAACACCATATATTTT. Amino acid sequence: CSVEDLGSPGNTIYF.

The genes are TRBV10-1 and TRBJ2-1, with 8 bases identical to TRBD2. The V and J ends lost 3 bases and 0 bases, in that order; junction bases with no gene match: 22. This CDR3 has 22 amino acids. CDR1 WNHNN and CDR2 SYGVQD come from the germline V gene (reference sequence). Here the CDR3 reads CASSDSPGTGGPLSSSYNEQFF. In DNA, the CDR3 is TGCGCCAGCAGTGATAGCCCTGGGACGGGGGGGCCCCTCTCGAGCTCCTACAATGAGCAGTTCTTC.